The 14 T cell receptor beta chains listed next were all sequenced from one sample in a study of T-cell reconstitution after alpha-beta-depleted transplantation in children. Unique molecular identifiers were used to barcode this TCRbeta library. TCRdb independently ran MiXCR on the PCR reads; one entry per CDR3 protein. Found here are roughly 500,000 distinct CDR3 sequences, approximately 30% of them singletons; the top ten hold 2% to 3%. The sequences come from PBMCs from the stem cell graft donor, collected from the stem cell graft. All receptors come from a human donor who donated a stem cell graft to a child with aplastic anemia.

CDR3 region: CASSWGQIPYSGQPQHF. The CDR3 bases are TGTGCCAGCAGTTGGGGACAGATACCTTATAGTGGACAGCCCCAGCATTTT. The V gene is TRBV28, the J gene TRBJ1-5; 7 bases match TRBD1. Germline CDR1 and CDR2: MDHEN and SYDVKM. The J segment lost 7 bases and the V segment lost 4 bases, leaving 16 bases of the junction unmatched. This CDR3 contains 17 residues.

The rearrangement uses TRBV4-3 and TRBJ2-3, with D maybe TRBD2 (5 bases). In germline, CDR1 is LGHNA, CDR2 YSLEER. The germline V and J ends were trimmed by 3 bases and 1 base, with 14 bases remaining between them. CDR3 length equals 16 residues. DNA for the CDR3: TGCGCCAGCAGCCAGGTCCAAGGACTTGGCACAGATACGCAGTATTTT. This codes for CASSQVQGLGTDTQYF.

The chain employs TRBV7-2 and TRBJ1-2; D gene uncertain. CDR1 and CDR2 from the germline V gene are SGHTA and FQGNSA. This CDR3 has 13 residues. Trimming removed 3 bases at V and 4 bases at J, with 9 bases between. The CDR3 is CASSFPEAYGYTF. CDR3 nucleotides: TGTGCCAGCAGCTTCCCGGAGGCCTATGGCTACACCTTC.

This sequence joins TRBV7-8 and TRBJ2-3; 11 bases line up with TRBD2. The CDR3 runs 15 residues. The V gene end was trimmed by 5 bases and the J gene end by 3 bases; junction bases not matched to a gene: 4. Germline CDR1 reads SGHVS; CDR2 reads FQNEAQ. For the CDR3, the DNA is TGTGCCAGCAGCGTTACTAGCGGGAGAACAGATACGCAGTATTTT. It is translated as CASSVTSGRTDTQYF.

CDR3 coding DNA: TGTGCCAGCAGCTCGACGACTAGCGGGAGTCTTAACATTCAGTACTTC. As protein: CASSSTTSGSLNIQYF. The V call is TRBV7-2, the J call TRBJ2-4, with 12 bases fitting TRBD2. J lost 7 bases, V lost 4 bases, and 8 bases had no gene match. From germline, CDR1 is SGHTA and CDR2 FQGNSA. The CDR3 contains 16 residues.

This clonotype has just a few counts. The chain combines TRBV6-2 or TRBV6-3 with TRBJ2-2; D ambiguous. The germline CDR1 and CDR2 sequences are MNHEY and SVGEGT. The CDR3 is made up of 11 amino acids. V lost 4 bases to trimming and J lost 8 bases, with 5 bases between them. CDR3 loop: CASSSWGELFF. The CDR3 DNA reads as TGTGCCAGCAGTTCTTGGGGGGAGCTGTTTTTT.

The chain links TRBV7-2 to TRBJ2-3; no reliable D call. The germline V and J ends were trimmed by 2 bases and 4 bases, with 4 bases remaining between them. This CDR3 is built from 12 residues. Germline CDR1 is SGHTA and CDR2 is FQGNSA. As DNA, the CDR3 is TGTGCCAGCAGCTTATGGTCAGATACGCAGTATTTT. Its protein is CASSLWSDTQYF. Drawing the rest from reference TRBV7-2 and TRBJ2-3, the complete variable domain is GAGVSQSPSNKVTEKGKDVELRCDPISGHTALYWYRQSLGQGLEFLIYFQGNSAPDKSGLPSDRFSAERTGGSVSTLTIQRTQQEDSAVYLCASSLWSDTQYFGPGTRLTVL.

V and J are TRBV11-2 and TRBJ1-1, with TRBD1 as a possible D gene (5 bases). V was pared by 3 bases and J by 2 bases, with 22 bases between. Per germline, CDR1 SGHAT and CDR2 FQNNGV. The CDR3 has 18 residues. The CDR3 loop reads CASSLVPWGGGINTEAFF. CDR3 bases: TGTGCCAGCAGCTTGGTTCCCTGGGGGGGAGGGATAAACACTGAAGCTTTCTTT.

V is TRBV19 and J is TRBJ1-1; maybe TRBD1 (6 bases). The germline V gene encodes CDR1 LNHDA and CDR2 SQIVND (reference sequence). Trimming stripped 5 bases from V and 0 bases from J, with 13 bases between. This CDR3 contains 15 residues. Written as DNA, the CDR3 is TGTGCCAGTAGTGAAACGGACAGCCTGAACACTGAAGCTTTCTTT. Translation: CASSETDSLNTEAFF.

V gene TRBV5-1 combines with J gene TRBJ1-1, with D maybe TRBD1 (5 bases). V was pared by 0 bases and J by 8 bases, with 11 bases between. Germline loops: CDR1 SGHRS, CDR2 YFSETQ. The CDR3 is 13 residues long. CDR3 in DNA: TGCGCCAGCAGCTTGGAGGTGGGGGGAGAAGCTTTCTTT. This encodes CASSLEVGGEAFF.

There are a few counts of this clonotype. The CDR3 is CASSHRQGDWDGYTF. In nucleotides, the CDR3 is TGCGCCAGCAGCCATAGGCAGGGGGATTGGGATGGCTACACCTTC. V gene TRBV4-3 combines with J gene TRBJ1-2; the match to TRBD1 covers 7 bases. J lost 6 bases, V lost 3 bases, and 10 bases had no gene match. Germline V CDR1 and CDR2: LGHNA, YSLEER. The CDR3 totals 15 residues.

This clonotype was found a few times. The chain employs TRBV18 and TRBJ2-7; D gene ambiguous. CDR3 length: 13 amino acids. Per germline, CDR1 KGHSH and CDR2 LQKENI. The ends were cut back, 0 bases at V and 2 bases at J, with 5 bases in the middle. The CDR3 is CASSPPSTYEQYF. The CDR3 region has the DNA TGTGCCAGCTCACCACCTTCCACCTACGAGCAGTACTTC.

The V call is TRBV6-5, the J call TRBJ1-4; weak D call: TRBD1 (6 bases). Trimming shortened V by 5 bases and J by 7 bases, and 17 bases separated the two germline ends. Germline loops: CDR1 MNHEY, CDR2 SVGAGI. CDR3 size: 15 residues. CDR3 sequence: CASSVLRGAPEKLFF. As DNA, the CDR3 is TGTGCCAGCAGTGTACTTCGGGGGGCGCCTGAAAAACTGTTTTTT.

The table lists this clonotype with a few counts. The CDR3 sequence: CASSFETSGGSYEQYF. The CDR3 region has the DNA TGTGCCAGCAGCTTCGAGACTAGCGGGGGGTCCTACGAGCAGTACTTC. The gene calls are TRBV7-9 and TRBJ2-7, with 13 positions matching TRBD2. V lost 3 bases, J lost 1 base, and 3 bases stayed unmatched. CDR1 and CDR2 (germline): SEHNR, FQNEAQ (reference sequence). This CDR3 contains 16 residues.